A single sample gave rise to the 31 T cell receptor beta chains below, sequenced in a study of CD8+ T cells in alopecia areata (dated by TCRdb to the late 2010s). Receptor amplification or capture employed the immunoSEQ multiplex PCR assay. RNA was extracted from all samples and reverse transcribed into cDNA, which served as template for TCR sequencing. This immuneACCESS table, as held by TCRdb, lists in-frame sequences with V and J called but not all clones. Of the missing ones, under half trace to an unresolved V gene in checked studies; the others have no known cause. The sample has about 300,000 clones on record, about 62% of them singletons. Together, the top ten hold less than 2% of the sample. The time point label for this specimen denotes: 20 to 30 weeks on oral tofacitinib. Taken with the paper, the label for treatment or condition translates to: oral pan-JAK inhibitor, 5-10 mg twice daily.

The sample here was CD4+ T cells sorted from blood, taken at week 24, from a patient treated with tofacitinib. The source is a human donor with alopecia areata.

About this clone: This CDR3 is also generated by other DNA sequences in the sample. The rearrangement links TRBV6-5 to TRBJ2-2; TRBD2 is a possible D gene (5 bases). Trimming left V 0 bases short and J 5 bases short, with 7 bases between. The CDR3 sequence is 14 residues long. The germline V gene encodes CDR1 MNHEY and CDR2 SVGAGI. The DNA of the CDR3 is TGTGCCAGCAGTTACTCTCGGGGAACCGGGGAGCTGTTTTTT. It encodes CASSYSRGTGELFF.

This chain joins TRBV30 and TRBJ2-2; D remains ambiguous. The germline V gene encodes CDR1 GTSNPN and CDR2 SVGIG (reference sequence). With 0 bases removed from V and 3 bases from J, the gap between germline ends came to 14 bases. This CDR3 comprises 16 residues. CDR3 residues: CAWSVRRLTHTGELFF. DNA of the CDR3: TGTGCCTGGAGTGTACGTCGCCTCACTCACACCGGGGAGCTGTTTTTT.

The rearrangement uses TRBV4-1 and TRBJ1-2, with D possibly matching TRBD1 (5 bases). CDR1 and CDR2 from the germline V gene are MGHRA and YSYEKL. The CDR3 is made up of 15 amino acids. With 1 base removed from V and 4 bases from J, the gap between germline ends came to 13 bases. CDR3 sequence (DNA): TGCGCCAGCAGCCAAGCTGACAGAAACTCCTATGGCTACACCTTC. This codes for CASSQADRNSYGYTF.

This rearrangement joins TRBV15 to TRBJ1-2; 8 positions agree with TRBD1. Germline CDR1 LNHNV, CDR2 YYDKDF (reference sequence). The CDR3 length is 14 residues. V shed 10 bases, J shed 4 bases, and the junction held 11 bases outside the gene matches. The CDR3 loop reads CANPDRAKGYGYTF. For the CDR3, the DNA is TGTGCCAACCCGGACAGGGCTAAGGGCTATGGCTACACCTTC. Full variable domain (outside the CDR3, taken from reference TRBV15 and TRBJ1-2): DAMVIQNPRYQVTQFGKPVTLSCSQTLNHNVMYWYQQKSSQAPKLLFHYYDKDFNNEADTPDNFQSRRPNTSFCFLDIRSPGLGDTAMYLCANPDRAKGYGYTFGSGTRLTVV.

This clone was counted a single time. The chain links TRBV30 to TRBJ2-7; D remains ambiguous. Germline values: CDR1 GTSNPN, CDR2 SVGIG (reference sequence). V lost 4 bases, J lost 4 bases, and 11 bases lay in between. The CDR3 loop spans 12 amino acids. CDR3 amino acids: CAWTSPPYEQYF. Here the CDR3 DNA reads TGTGCCTGGACCTCGCCCCCGTACGAGCAGTACTTC.

The CDR3 spells CAWSVFWGDNYGYTF. As DNA, the CDR3 is TGTGCCTGGAGTGTATTCTGGGGCGATAACTATGGCTACACCTTC. V and J are TRBV30 and TRBJ1-2, with D perhaps TRBD1 (5 bases). V lost 0 bases and J lost 1, with 12 bases in between. The length of the CDR3 is 15 residues. Germline V gene sequence: CDR1 GTSNPN, CDR2 SVGIG (reference sequence).

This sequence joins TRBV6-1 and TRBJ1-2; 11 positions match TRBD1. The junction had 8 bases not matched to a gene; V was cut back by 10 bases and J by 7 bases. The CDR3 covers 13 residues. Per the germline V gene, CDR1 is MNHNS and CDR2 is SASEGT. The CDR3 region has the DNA TGTGCCACAAAGGACAGGGGGCATGGTGGCTACACCTTC. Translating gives CATKDRGHGGYTF.

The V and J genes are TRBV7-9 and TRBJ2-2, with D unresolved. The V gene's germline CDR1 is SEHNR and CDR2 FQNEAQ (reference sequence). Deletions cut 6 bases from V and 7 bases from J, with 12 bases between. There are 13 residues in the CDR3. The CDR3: CASRPSEIGELFF. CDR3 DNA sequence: TGTGCCAGCAGGCCATCGGAGATCGGGGAGCTGTTTTTT.

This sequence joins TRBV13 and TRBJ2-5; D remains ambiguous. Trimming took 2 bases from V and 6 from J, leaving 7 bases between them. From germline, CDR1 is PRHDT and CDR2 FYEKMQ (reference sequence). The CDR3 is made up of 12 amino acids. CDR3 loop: CASSLSSQTQYF. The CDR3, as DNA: TGTGCCAGCAGCTTATCTTCCCAGACCCAGTACTTC.

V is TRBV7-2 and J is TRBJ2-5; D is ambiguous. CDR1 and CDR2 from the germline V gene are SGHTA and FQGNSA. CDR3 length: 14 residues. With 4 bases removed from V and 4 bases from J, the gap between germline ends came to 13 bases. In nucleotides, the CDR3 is TGTGCCAGCAGCTCCAGGATCTCGGGAGAGACCCAGTACTTC. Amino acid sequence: CASSSRISGETQYF.

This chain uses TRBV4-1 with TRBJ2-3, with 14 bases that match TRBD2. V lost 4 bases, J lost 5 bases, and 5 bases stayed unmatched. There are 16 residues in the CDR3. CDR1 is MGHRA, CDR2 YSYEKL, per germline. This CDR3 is CASSRPGLAGVDTQYF. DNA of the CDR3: TGCGCCAGCAGCCGGCCGGGACTAGCGGGGGTAGATACGCAGTATTTT.

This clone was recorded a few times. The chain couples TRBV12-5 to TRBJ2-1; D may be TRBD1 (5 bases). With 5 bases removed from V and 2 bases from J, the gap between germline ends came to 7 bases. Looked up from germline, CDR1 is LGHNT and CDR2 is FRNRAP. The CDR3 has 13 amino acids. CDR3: CASGTGPYNEQFF. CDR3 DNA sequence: TGTGCTAGTGGTACAGGACCCTACAATGAGCAGTTCTTC.

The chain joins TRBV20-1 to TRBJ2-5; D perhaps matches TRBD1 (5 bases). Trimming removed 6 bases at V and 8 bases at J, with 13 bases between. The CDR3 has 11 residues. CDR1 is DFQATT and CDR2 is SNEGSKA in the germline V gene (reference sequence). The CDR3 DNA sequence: TGCAGTGCCGTCGACAGTGGCACCCAGTACTTC. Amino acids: CSAVDSGTQYF.

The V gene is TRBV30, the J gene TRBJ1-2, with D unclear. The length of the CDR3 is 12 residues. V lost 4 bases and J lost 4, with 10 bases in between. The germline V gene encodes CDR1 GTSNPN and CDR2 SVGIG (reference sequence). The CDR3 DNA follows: TGTGCCTGGAATACGCTTTCCTATGGCTACACCTTC. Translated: CAWNTLSYGYTF.

The CDR3 coding sequence is TGTGCCAGCAGCTTACAGGGCCCCTCCACCTTC. It is translated as CASSLQGPSTF. V is TRBV7-9 and J is TRBJ1-2; D is possibly TRBD1 (5 bases). V shed 2 bases and J shed 13 bases, with 11 bases lying between them. The CDR3 loop spans 11 amino acids. The germline V gene has CDR1 SEHNR and CDR2 FQNEAQ (reference sequence). The full variable domain, completed using reference TRBV7-9 and TRBJ1-2, is DTGVSQNPRHKITKRGQNVTFRCDPISEHNRLYWYRQTLGQGPEFLTYFQNEAQLEKSRLLSDRFSAERPKGSFSTLEIQRTEQGDSAMYLCASSLQGPSTFGSGTRLTVV.

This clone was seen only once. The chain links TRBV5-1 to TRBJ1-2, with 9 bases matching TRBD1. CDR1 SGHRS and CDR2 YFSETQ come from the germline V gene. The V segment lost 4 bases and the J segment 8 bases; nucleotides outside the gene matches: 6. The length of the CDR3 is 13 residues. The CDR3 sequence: CASSPRTGDGYTF. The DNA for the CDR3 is TGCGCCAGCAGCCCCCGGACAGGGGACGGCTACACCTTC.

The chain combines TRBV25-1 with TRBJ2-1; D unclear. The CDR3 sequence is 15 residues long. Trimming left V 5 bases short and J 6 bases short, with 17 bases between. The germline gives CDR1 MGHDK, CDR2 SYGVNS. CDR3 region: CASSKQFGRGNEQFF. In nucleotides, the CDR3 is TGTGCCAGCAGTAAACAGTTCGGACGAGGCAATGAGCAGTTCTTC.

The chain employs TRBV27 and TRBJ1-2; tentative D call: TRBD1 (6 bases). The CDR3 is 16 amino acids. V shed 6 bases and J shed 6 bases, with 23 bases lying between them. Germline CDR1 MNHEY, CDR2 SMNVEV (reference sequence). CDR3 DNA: TGTGCCAGCAGCCCTAACCCTCTCGGGGGCAGGAATGGCTACACCTTC. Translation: CASSPNPLGGRNGYTF.

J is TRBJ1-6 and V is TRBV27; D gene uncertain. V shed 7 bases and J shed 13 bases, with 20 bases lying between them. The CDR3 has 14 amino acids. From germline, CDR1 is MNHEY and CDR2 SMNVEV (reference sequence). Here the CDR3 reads CASTIDGSKGPLHF. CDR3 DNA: TGTGCCAGCACCATCGACGGGAGCAAGGGCCCCCTCCACTTT.

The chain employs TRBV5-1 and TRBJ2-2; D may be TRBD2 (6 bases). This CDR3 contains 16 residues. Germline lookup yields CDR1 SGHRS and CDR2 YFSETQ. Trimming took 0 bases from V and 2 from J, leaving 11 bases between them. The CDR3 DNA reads TGCGCCAGCAGCTTGGAGGCCGGGGGAAACACCGGGGAGCTGTTTTTT. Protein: CASSLEAGGNTGELFF.

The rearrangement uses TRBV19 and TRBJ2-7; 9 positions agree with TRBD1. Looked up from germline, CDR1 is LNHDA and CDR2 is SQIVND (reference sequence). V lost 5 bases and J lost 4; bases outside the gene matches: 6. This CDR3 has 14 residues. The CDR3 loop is CASSSGQGDYEQYF. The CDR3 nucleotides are TGTGCCAGTAGTTCGGGACAGGGAGATTACGAGCAGTACTTC.

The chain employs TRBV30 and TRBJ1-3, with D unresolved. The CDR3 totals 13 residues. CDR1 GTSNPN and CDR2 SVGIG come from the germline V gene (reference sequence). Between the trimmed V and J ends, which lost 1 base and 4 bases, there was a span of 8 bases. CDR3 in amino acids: CAWSASSGNTIYF. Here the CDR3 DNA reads TGTGCCTGGAGTGCTTCCTCGGGAAACACCATATATTTT.

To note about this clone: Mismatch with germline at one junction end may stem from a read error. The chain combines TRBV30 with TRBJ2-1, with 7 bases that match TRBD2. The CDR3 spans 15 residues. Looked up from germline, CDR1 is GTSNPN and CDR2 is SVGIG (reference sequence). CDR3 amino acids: CARRRPGGTYNEQFF. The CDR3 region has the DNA TGTGCCCGGAGACGCCCGGGAGGCACCTACAATGAGCAGTTCTTC.

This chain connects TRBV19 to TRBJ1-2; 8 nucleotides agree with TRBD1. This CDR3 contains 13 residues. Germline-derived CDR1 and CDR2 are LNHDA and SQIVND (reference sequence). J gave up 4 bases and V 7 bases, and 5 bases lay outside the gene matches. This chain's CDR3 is CASTRQGAYGYTF. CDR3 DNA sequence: TGTGCCAGTACCCGGCAGGGGGCCTATGGCTACACCTTC. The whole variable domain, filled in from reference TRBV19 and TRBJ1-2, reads DGGITQSPKYLFRKEGQNVTLSCEQNLNHDAMYWYRQDPGQGLRLIYYSQIVNDFQKGDIAEGYSVSREKKESFPLTVTSAQKNPTAFYLCASTRQGAYGYTFGSGTRLTVV.

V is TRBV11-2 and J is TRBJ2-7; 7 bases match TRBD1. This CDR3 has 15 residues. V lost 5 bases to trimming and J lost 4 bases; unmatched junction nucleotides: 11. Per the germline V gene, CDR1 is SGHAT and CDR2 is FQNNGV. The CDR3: CASSARQGWGYEQYF. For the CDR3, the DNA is TGTGCCAGCAGCGCGAGACAGGGTTGGGGATACGAGCAGTACTTC.

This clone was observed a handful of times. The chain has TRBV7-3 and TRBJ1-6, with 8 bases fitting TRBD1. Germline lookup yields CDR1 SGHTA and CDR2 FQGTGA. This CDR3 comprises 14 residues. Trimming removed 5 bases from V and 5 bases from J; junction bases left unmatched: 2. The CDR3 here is CASSVTGDNSPLHF. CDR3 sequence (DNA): TGTGCCAGCAGCGTGACAGGGGATAATTCACCCCTCCACTTT. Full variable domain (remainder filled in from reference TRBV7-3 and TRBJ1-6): GAGVSQTPSNKVTEKGKYVELRCDPISGHTALYWYRQSLGQGPEFLIYFQGTGAADDSGLPNDRFFAVRPEGSVSTLKIQRTERGDSAVYLCASSVTGDNSPLHFGNGTRLTVT.

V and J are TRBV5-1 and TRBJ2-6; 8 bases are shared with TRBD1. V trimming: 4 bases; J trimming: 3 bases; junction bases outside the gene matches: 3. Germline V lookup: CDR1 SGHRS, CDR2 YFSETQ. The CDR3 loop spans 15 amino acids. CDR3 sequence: CASSQTGDGANVLTF. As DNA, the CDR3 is TGCGCCAGCAGCCAGACAGGGGATGGGGCCAACGTCCTGACTTTC.

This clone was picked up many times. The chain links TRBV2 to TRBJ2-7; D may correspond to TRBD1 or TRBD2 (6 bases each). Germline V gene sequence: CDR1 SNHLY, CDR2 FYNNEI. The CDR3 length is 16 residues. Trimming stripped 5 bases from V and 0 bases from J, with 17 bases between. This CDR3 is CASSLGRGRSSYEQYF. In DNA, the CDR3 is TGTGCCAGCAGTTTAGGTCGGGGGCGAAGCTCCTACGAGCAGTACTTC.

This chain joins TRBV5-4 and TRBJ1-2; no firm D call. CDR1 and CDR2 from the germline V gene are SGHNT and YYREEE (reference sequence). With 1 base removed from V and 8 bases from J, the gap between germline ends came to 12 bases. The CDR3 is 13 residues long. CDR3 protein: CASSLSGRPGYTF. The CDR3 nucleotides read TGTGCCAGCAGCTTGTCGGGCCGCCCGGGCTACACCTTC.

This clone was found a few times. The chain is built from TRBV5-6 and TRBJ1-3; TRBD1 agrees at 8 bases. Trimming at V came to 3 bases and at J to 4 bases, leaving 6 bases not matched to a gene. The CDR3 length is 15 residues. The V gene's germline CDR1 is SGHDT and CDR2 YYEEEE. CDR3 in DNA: TGTGCCAGCAGCTCGAAGACAGGGGCAGGAAACACCATATATTTT. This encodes CASSSKTGAGNTIYF. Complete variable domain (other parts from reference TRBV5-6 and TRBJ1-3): DAGVTQSPTHLIKTRGQQVTLRCSPKSGHDTVSWYQQALGQGPQFIFQYYEEEERQRGNFPDRFSGHQFPNYSSELNVNALLLGDSALYLCASSSKTGAGNTIYFGEGSWLTVV.

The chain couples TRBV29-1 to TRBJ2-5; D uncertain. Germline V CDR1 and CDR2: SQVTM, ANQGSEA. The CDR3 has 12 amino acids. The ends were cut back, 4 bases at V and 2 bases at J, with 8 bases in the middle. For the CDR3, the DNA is TGCAGCGTTGTTTCCAGTCAAGAGACCCAGTACTTC. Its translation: CSVVSSQETQYF.